This T cell receptor beta chain was observed in a study of OX40 agonist ivuxolimab in advanced cancers. On the study more broadly: Ivuxolimab is a fully human IgG2 antibody that activates OX40 (CD134). General observations from the study: The 0.1-3.0 mg/kg partial responders had among the lowest clonal expansion.

The CDR3 is 13 amino acids. CDR1 and CDR2 from the germline V gene are MGHRA and YSYEKL. V was cut by 1 base and J by 3 bases, with 7 bases left in between. The assay was immunoSEQ multiplex PCR, and TCRdb's table has in-frame clones only and misses some. Of fewer than 95,000 clones listed, about 92% are singletons. Autoimmune disease history or systemic immunosuppression excluded patients. Researchers took blood at baseline, on cycle 4 day 1, and on cycle 7 day 1. This clone was seen a handful of times. The antigen remains undetermined. The receptor comes from an adult with an advanced solid tumor such as melanoma, head and neck, liver or kidney cancer. Specimen: CD4+ or CD8+ T cells sorted from blood, collected in a trial of the OX40 agonist ivuxolimab. V usage is TRBV4-1 and J usage is TRBJ2-7; possibly TRBD2 for D (6 bases). CDR3: CASSQAGDYEQYF. The CDR3 DNA sequence: TGCGCCAGCAGCCAAGCGGGAGACTACGAGCAGTACTTC.